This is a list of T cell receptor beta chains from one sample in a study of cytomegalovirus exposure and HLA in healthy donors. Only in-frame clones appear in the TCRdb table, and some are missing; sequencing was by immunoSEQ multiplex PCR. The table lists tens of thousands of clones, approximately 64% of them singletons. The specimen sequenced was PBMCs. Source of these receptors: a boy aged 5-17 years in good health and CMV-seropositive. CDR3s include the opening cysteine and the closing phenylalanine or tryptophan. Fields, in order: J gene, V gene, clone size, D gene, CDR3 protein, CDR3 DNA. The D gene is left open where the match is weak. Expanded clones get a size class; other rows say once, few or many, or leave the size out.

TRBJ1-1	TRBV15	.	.	CATSTRRGFGTEAFF	TGTGCCACCAGCACCCGTAGGGGTTTCGGCACTGAAGCTTTCTTT
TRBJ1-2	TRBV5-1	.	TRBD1	CASSLLTGSNYGYTF	TGCGCCAGCAGCCTATTGACAGGGTCTAACTATGGCTACACCTTC
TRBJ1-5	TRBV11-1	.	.	CASSPAGSNQPQHF	TGTGCCAGCAGCCCTGCGGGCAGCAATCAGCCCCAGCATTTT
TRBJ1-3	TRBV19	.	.	CASSSPTVSSGNTIYF	TGTGCCAGTAGTTCCCCGACTGTCAGCTCTGGAAACACCATATATTTT
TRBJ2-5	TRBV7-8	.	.	CASSLWETQETQYF	TGTGCCAGCAGCTTATGGGAGACCCAAGAGACCCAGTACTTC
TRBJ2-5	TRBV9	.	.	CASSVRGSRQETQYF	TGTGCCAGCAGCGTAAGAGGTAGTAGACAAGAGACCCAGTACTTC
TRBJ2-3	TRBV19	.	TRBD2	CASSMYGGLAGEGTQYF	TGTGCCAGTAGTATGTACGGCGGACTAGCGGGAGAAGGTACGCAGTATTTT
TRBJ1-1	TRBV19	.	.	CASSIEDSSNTEAFF	TGTGCCAGTAGTATCGAGGACAGTTCCAACACTGAAGCTTTCTTT
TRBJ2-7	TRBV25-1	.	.	CASSGTVGPYEQYF	TGTGCCAGCAGTGGGACAGTCGGACCCTACGAGCAGTACTTC
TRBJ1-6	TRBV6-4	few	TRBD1	CASSQPQGASYNSPLHF	TGTGCCAGCAGCCAACCACAGGGGGCATCCTATAATTCACCCCTCCACTTT
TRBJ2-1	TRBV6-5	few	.	CASSSVRGTFNEQFF	TGTGCCAGCAGTTCAGTCCGCGGGACCTTCAATGAGCAGTTCTTC
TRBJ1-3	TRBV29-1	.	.	CSAEEYGNTIYF	TGCAGCGCCGAGGAATATGGAAACACCATATATTTT
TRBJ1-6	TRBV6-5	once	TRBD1	CASSRDRGMYSPLHF	TGTGCCAGCAGCCGAGACAGGGGAATGTATTCACCCCTCCACTTT
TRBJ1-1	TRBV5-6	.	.	CASSLYGSMNTEAFF	TGTGCCAGCAGCTTGTACGGTAGCATGAACACTGAAGCTTTCTTT
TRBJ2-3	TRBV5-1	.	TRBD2	CASSGLAGVDTQYF	TGCGCCAGCTCGGGACTAGCGGGAGTAGATACGCAGTATTTT
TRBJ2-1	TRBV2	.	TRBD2	CASRRAGGLSYNEQFF	TGTGCCAGCAGGCGGGCGGGGGGATTATCCTACAATGAGCAGTTCTTC
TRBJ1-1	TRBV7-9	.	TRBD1	CASSLGQGAEAFF	TGTGCCAGCAGCTTAGGGCAGGGGGCTGAAGCTTTCTTT
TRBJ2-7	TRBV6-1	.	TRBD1	CASSEAHRGIYF	TGTGCCAGCAGTGAAGCTCACAGGGGGATATACTTC
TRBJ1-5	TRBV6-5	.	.	CASMTDSKNQPQHF	TGTGCCAGCATGACAGACAGCAAGAATCAGCCCCAGCATTTT
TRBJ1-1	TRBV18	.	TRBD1	CASSPGQGATAEAFF	TGTGCCAGCTCACCCGGACAGGGGGCGACCGCTGAAGCTTTCTTT
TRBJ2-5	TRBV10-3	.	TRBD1	CAISEGQGAETQYF	TGTGCCATCAGTGAGGGACAGGGGGCAGAGACCCAGTACTTC
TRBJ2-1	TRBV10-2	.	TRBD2	CASTNLAGGYNEQFF	TGCGCCAGCACCAATCTAGCGGGGGGGTACAATGAGCAGTTCTTC
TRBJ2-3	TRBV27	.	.	CASSLWRGEGTDTQYF	TGTGCCAGCAGTTTATGGAGGGGAGAGGGCACAGATACGCAGTATTTT
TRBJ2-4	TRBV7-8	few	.	CASSPGESAIIQYF	TGTGCCAGCAGCCCCGGGGAGTCGGCAATCATTCAGTACTTC
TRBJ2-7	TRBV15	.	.	CATSRDAGQSYEQYF	TGTGCCACCAGCAGAGATGCCGGACAGTCCTACGAGCAGTACTTC
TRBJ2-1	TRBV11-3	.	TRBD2	CASAPGTSGSKGYNEQFF	TGTGCCAGCGCCCCCGGGACTAGCGGGAGTAAGGGTTACAATGAGCAGTTCTTC
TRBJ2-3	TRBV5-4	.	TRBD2	CASSLVAVAGNTDTQYF	TGTGCCAGCAGCTTGGTCGCCGTAGCGGGGAACACAGATACGCAGTATTTT
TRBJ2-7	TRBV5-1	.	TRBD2	CASTSGAPGEQYF	TGTGCCAGCACCAGCGGGGCCCCAGGCGAGCAGTACTTC
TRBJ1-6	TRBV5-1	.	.	CASSLADSGSYNSPLHF	TGCGCCAGCAGCTTGGCCGACTCAGGGTCCTATAATTCACCCCTCCACTTT
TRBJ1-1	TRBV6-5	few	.	CASRFNTGRAEAFF	TGTGCCAGCAGATTTAACACAGGGAGGGCTGAAGCTTTCTTT
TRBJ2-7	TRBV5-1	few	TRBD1	CASSLDRQGAQYF	TGCGCCAGCAGCTTGGATAGACAGGGGGCGCAGTACTTC
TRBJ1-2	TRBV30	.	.	CAWSGDTNYGYTF	TGTGCCTGGAGTGGGGACACCAACTATGGCTACACCTTC
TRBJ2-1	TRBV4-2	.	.	CASSQDLAGYLDNEQFF	TGTGCCAGCAGCCAAGATCTTGCGGGGTATTTGGATAATGAGCAGTTCTTC
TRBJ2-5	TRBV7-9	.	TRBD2	CASSLASGFGLEVQTQYF	TGTGCCAGCAGCTTAGCTTCCGGCTTCGGACTAGAGGTACAGACCCAGTACTTC
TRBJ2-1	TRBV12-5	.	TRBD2	CASGLVLHREGNEQFF	TGTGCTAGTGGTTTGGTACTGCATAGGGAGGGGAATGAGCAGTTCTTC
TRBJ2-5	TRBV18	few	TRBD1	CASSETGTDGETQYF	TGTGCCAGCTCAGAGACCGGGACAGATGGAGAGACCCAGTACTTC
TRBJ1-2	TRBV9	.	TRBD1	CASSVTGTEYGYTF	TGTGCCAGCAGCGTTACCGGGACAGAGTATGGCTACACCTTC
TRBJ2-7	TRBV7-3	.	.	CASSLRPGWEQYF	TGTGCCAGCAGCTTAAGGCCAGGGTGGGAGCAGTACTTC
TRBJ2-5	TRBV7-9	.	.	CASIRGLAETQYF	TGTGCCAGCATCCGTGGCCTAGCGGAGACCCAGTACTTC
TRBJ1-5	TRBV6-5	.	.	CASSYSHLSNQPQHF	TGTGCCAGCAGTTACTCACACCTTAGCAATCAGCCCCAGCATTTT
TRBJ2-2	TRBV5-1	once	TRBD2	CASSLAGANTGELFF	TGCGCCAGCAGCCTAGCGGGGGCGAACACCGGGGAGCTGTTTTTT
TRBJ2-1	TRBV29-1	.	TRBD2	CSVEGEGRRSYNEQFF	TGCAGCGTTGAAGGGGAGGGGAGGCGCTCCTACAATGAGCAGTTCTTC
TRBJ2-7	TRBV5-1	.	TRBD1	CASSFLAGQGNEQYF	TGCGCCAGCAGCTTCCTGGCCGGACAGGGGAACGAGCAGTACTTC